These 9 T cell receptor beta chains came from one sample sequenced in a study of blood T cell repertoires in COVID-19 (dated by TCRdb to about 2020). Library method: the immunoSEQ multiplex PCR assay. The immuneACCESS repertoire file appears here via TCRdb, limited to in-frame rearrangements. These files lack a portion of the clones; in checked studies, under half of the deficit traces to unresolved V genes, and the cause of the others is not known. The sample contains under 200,000 clones, roughly 85% of them found a single time. Around 8.1% of the sample lies in the top ten. What was sequenced was peripheral blood. All receptors derive from an older woman with COVID-19, enrolled during active disease.

This clone was seen once. J is TRBJ2-2 and V is TRBV7-3; D is perhaps TRBD1 (6 bases). Germline CDR1 reads SGHTA; CDR2 reads FQGTGA. The CDR3 is 12 amino acids. V was trimmed by 5 bases and J by 8 bases, leaving 9 bases between them. Here the CDR3 reads CASSPDRGELFF. Here the CDR3 DNA reads TGTGCCAGCAGCCCTGACAGGGGGGAGCTGTTTTTT.

The chain recombines TRBV11-2 with TRBJ1-3, with D unclear. Per germline, CDR1 SGHAT and CDR2 FQNNGV. V gave up 5 bases and J gave up 13 bases, with 3 bases separating them. There are 8 residues in the CDR3. The CDR3 DNA sequence: TGTGCCAGCAGCCTTATATATTTT. Translated, it gives CASSLIYF.

This rearrangement joins TRBV10-2 to TRBJ1-6; 10 positions agree with TRBD1. Trimming took 6 bases from V and 11 from J; bases not matched to a gene: 10. CDR1 and CDR2 (germline): WSHSY, SAAADI. This CDR3 comprises 15 residues. The DNA of the CDR3 is TGCGCCAGCAGAGACCCGGGACAGGGGCGACCACCCCTCCACTTT. Its translation: CASRDPGQGRPPLHF.

V gene TRBV24-1 combines with J gene TRBJ1-2; D possibly corresponds to TRBD1 (5 bases). Germline V CDR1 and CDR2: KGHDR, SFDVKD. V was cut by 6 bases and J by 2 bases, with 6 bases left in between. The CDR3 consists of 12 residues. The CDR3 DNA reads TGTGCCACCAGTCAGGGAAACTATGGCTACACCTTC. It codes for CATSQGNYGYTF.

This chain links TRBV5-1 with TRBJ1-2; 9 nucleotides align to TRBD1. The CDR3 length is 15 residues. CDR1 SGHRS and CDR2 YFSETQ come from the germline V gene. V lost 0 bases and J lost 8; bases outside the gene matches: 8. The CDR3 region is CASSLGDRAGNGYTF. CDR3 in DNA: TGCGCCAGCAGCTTGGGGGACAGGGCGGGGAACGGCTACACCTTC.

The chain joins TRBV30 to TRBJ1-1; the D is unclear. In germline, CDR1 is GTSNPN, CDR2 SVGIG (reference sequence). Trimming shortened V by 2 bases and J by 4 bases, and 11 bases separated the two germline ends. The CDR3 is 13 residues long. CDR3 DNA: TGTGCCTGGAGTAAGAGTGAGATCACTGAAGCTTTCTTT. It translates to CAWSKSEITEAFF.

The chain employs TRBV27 and TRBJ1-2; D is unresolved. Looked up from germline, CDR1 is MNHEY and CDR2 is SMNVEV (reference sequence). V was clipped by 3 bases and J by 0 bases, with 17 bases between them. The CDR3 has 17 residues. Here the CDR3 reads CASSFNGSPVTNYGYTF. The CDR3 DNA follows: TGTGCCAGCAGTTTCAATGGGAGTCCTGTAACTAACTATGGCTACACCTTC.

The V gene is TRBV7-8, the J gene TRBJ1-5; D is unclear. Germline CDR1 and CDR2: SGHVS and FQNEAQ. V was shortened by 5 bases and J by 3 bases, with 23 bases between the two germline ends. There are 18 residues in the CDR3. The CDR3 protein is CASSPRRQEEMLNQPQHF. The CDR3 DNA is TGTGCCAGCAGCCCTCGTCGTCAGGAGGAAATGCTCAATCAGCCCCAGCATTTT.

Turning to this clone: Sequence at one end of the junction differs from germline and may be a read error. CDR3 residues: CASNLFPVPTEAFF. The CDR3 nucleotides read TGTGCCAGCAATTTATTCCCAGTTCCGACTGAAGCTTTCTTT. This chain joins TRBV28 and TRBJ1-1; no clear D gene. CDR1 MDHEN and CDR2 SYDVKM come from the germline V gene. The CDR3 extends over 14 amino acids.